This T cell receptor beta chain was recovered during a study of cytomegalovirus exposure and HLA in healthy donors. Study-level points and caveats: High sensitivity and specificity were reportedly achieved when the classifier diagnosed cytomegalovirus status. The study flagged fewer than 200 TCR beta chains as cytomegalovirus-associated. In vitro testing confirmed a few CMV-associated chains as specific for CMV antigens.

The CDR3 is made up of 18 amino acids. Looked up from germline, CDR1 is GTSNPN and CDR2 is SVGIG (reference sequence). Trimming shortened V by 2 bases and J by 4 bases, and 23 bases separated the two germline ends. Sequencing was performed with immunoSEQ multiplex PCR; in TCRdb, only in-frame clones are kept and a portion is missing. Among over 200,000 clones listed, over 80% were seen once. Comments on this clone: Its antigen remains unknown.

While the first cohort had several hundred subjects, the donors belonged to the separate validation cohort of over a hundred subjects. The material sequenced was PBMCs. This receptor was identified in a young woman in good health and CMV-seronegative. The rearrangement joins TRBV30 to TRBJ1-4, with TRBD1 as a possible D gene (5 bases). Written as DNA, the CDR3 is TGTGCCTGGAGTCATGGTGGGGCGCAGGCGCGGGGTAATGAAAAACTGTTTTTT. Translated, it gives CAWSHGGAQARGNEKLFF.